Following are 13 T cell receptor beta chains from one sample sequenced in a study of shared clonotypes between healthy human individuals. Here immunoSEQ multiplex PCR was the method, and the copy in TCRdb shows in-frame clones only, minus some. The sample consists of about 600,000 clones, just under 97% of them appearing once. Naive CD8 cells were CD45RO-negative, positively selected for CCR7, excluding terminally differentiated effector memory CD45RA+ cells. Sequencing was carried out using naive CD8+ T cells sorted from blood. Receptors were obtained from a woman younger than 45 in good health.

The chain has TRBV5-8 and TRBJ2-5; 10 nucleotides agree with TRBD1. Per the germline V gene, CDR1 is SGHTS and CDR2 is YDEGEE. The V segment lost 4 bases and the J segment 5 bases; nucleotides outside the gene matches: 8. This CDR3 spans 15 amino acids. In nucleotides, the CDR3 is TGTGCCAGCAGCCAGGACAGGGGGAGCGGGGAGACCCAGTACTTC. Residues: CASSQDRGSGETQYF.

This clone was counted once. The CDR3 DNA follows: TGTGCCAGCAGCTTGGGAGCGGGACTAGCATACAATGAGCAGTTCTTC. Protein product: CASSLGAGLAYNEQFF. The J gene is TRBJ2-1, the V gene TRBV5-4; TRBD2 matches at 9 bases. The CDR3 covers 16 residues. From germline, CDR1 is SGHNT and CDR2 YYREEE (reference sequence). J lost 4 bases, V lost 0 bases, and 5 bases had no gene match.

This clone appeared a single time. The rearrangement uses TRBV5-1 and TRBJ2-1; D call uncertain. The CDR3 spans 14 residues. CDR1 and CDR2 from the germline V gene are SGHRS and YFSETQ. The ends were cut back, 4 bases at V and 5 bases at J, with 13 bases in the middle. The CDR3 protein is CASSAGRTNNEQFF. The CDR3 nucleotides read TGCGCCAGCAGCGCAGGACGGACCAACAATGAGCAGTTCTTC.

This clone has only one observation. The V call is TRBV2, the J call TRBJ2-3; D remains unclear. The germline V gene has CDR1 SNHLY and CDR2 FYNNEI. V lost 8 bases and J 3 bases, leaving 12 bases between the germline ends. This CDR3 spans 13 amino acids. The CDR3 DNA is TGTGCCAGCTTACGGTTTCTTACAGATACGCAGTATTTT. Translation gives CASLRFLTDTQYF.

The chain couples TRBV5-6 to TRBJ2-7; tentative D call: TRBD2 (5 bases). Looked up from germline, CDR1 is SGHDT and CDR2 is YYEEEE. The V gene lost 1 base and the J gene lost 6 bases, with 17 bases spanning the gap. The CDR3 has 15 amino acids. CDR3 in amino acids: CASSLSGRVSGEQYF. The CDR3 nucleotides are TGTGCCAGCAGCTTGAGTGGGCGGGTCTCCGGCGAGCAGTACTTC.

The V call is TRBV6-6, the J call TRBJ1-2; D is unclear. This CDR3 spans 13 amino acids. Germline V gene lookup returns CDR1 MNHNY and CDR2 SVGAGI (reference sequence). V was pared by 4 bases and J by 3 bases, with 9 bases between. CDR3 region: CASSSEGDYGYTF. The CDR3 coding sequence is TGTGCCAGCAGTTCCGAGGGTGACTATGGCTACACCTTC.

The J gene is TRBJ2-7, the V gene TRBV14; 7 bases are a match to TRBD2. This CDR3 comprises 15 residues. Trimming took 1 base from V and 7 from J; bases not matched to a gene: 10. Germline CDR1 reads SGHDN; CDR2 reads FVKESK. The CDR3 here is CASSQVAGAVGEQYF. Here the CDR3 DNA reads TGTGCCAGCAGCCAAGTTGCGGGAGCGGTGGGAGAGCAGTACTTC.

The chain uses TRBV9 and TRBJ2-4, with D perhaps TRBD1 or TRBD2 (5 bases each). Per the germline V gene, CDR1 is SGDLS and CDR2 is YYNGEE. Trimming took off 2 bases at V and 8 bases at J, with 8 bases between the two ends. The CDR3 loop spans 12 amino acids. This CDR3 reads CASSVQGDIQYF. The CDR3 bases are TGTGCCAGCAGCGTTCAGGGAGACATTCAGTACTTC.

The gene calls are TRBV25-1 and TRBJ1-3, with no clear D. CDR1 MGHDK and CDR2 SYGVNS come from the germline V gene. The CDR3 spans 14 residues. V was pared by 5 bases and J by 0 bases, with 8 bases between. Here the CDR3 reads CASSFAGSGNTIYF. The CDR3 nucleotides read TGTGCCAGCAGTTTTGCGGGCTCTGGAAACACCATATATTTT.

This chain joins TRBV20-1 and TRBJ1-2; D uncertain. Germline CDR1 reads DFQATT; CDR2 reads SNEGSKA (reference sequence). Trimming took off 2 bases at V and 8 bases at J, with 9 bases between the two ends. The CDR3 covers 11 residues. The CDR3 region is CSARPLGGYTF. The CDR3 DNA is TGCAGTGCTAGACCATTGGGAGGCTACACCTTC.

The chain couples TRBV9 to TRBJ2-7; 7 positions agree with TRBD2. Germline V gene lookup returns CDR1 SGDLS and CDR2 YYNGEE. This CDR3 has 15 residues. J gave up 3 bases and V 4 bases, and 10 bases lay outside the gene matches. The CDR3 region has the DNA TGTGCCAGCAGCCTTCAAGCGGGACTCGTCTACGAGCAGTACTTC. It encodes CASSLQAGLVYEQYF.

The chain recombines TRBV11-2 with TRBJ2-3; D might be TRBD1 or TRBD2, each matching 6 bases. Trimming left V 11 bases short and J 2 bases short, with 23 bases between. Per germline, CDR1 SGHAT and CDR2 FQNNGV. The CDR3 is 16 amino acids. Here the CDR3 DNA reads TGTGCCGCCTCGGTCCGAGGGGGGACCTACACAGATACGCAGTATTTT. Translated: CAASVRGGTYTDTQYF.

Note on this clone: The junction departs from the called germline gene at one end, perhaps through a read error. This chain uses TRBV6-1 with TRBJ2-7; the match to TRBD2 covers 12 bases. Germline V gene lookup returns CDR1 MNHNS and CDR2 SASEGT. This CDR3 is built from 11 residues. The CDR3 spells CLAGGPYEQYF. CDR3 bases: TGCCTAGCGGGAGGGCCCTACGAGCAGTACTTC.